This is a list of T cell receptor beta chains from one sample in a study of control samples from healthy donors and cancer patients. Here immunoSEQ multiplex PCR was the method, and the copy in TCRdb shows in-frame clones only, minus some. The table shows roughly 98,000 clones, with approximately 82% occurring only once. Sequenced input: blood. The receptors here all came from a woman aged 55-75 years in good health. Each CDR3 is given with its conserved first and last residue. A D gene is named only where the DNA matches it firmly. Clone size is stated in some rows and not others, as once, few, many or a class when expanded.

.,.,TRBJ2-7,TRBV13,CASSFRDGSYEQYF,TGTGCCAGCAGCTTTAGGGATGGGTCCTACGAGCAGTACTTC
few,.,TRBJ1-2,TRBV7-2,CASSFGGDGYTF,TGTGCCAGCAGCTTCGGGGGGGATGGCTACACCTTC
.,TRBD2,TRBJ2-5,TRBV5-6,CASSLSAGGRETQYF,TGTGCCAGCAGCTTATCGGCGGGAGGGCGGGAGACCCAGTACTTC
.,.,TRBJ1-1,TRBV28,CASSLPPLNTEAFF,TGTGCCAGCAGTTTACCACCCTTAAACACTGAAGCTTTCTTT
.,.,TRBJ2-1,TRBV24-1,CATSDFEGRFGEQFF,TGTGCCACCAGTGATTTTGAGGGGAGGTTCGGTGAGCAGTTCTTC
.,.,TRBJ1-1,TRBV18,CASSPYTKNTEAFF,TGTGCCAGCTCACCGTACACGAAGAACACTGAAGCTTTCTTT
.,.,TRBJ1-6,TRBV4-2,CASSQDRGTNSPLHF,TGTGCCAGCAGCCAAGATCGGGGAACAAATTCACCCCTCCACTTT
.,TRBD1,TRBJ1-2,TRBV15,CATQRTGALNYGYTF,TGTGCCACCCAACGGACAGGGGCCTTAAACTATGGCTACACCTTC
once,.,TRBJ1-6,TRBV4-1,CASSQDIGRPLHF,TGCGCCAGCAGCCAAGATATAGGGAGACCCCTCCACTTT
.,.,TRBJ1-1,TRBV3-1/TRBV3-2,CASSLSVGRATEAFF,TGTGCCAGCAGCCTTTCTGTGGGCAGGGCGACTGAAGCTTTCTTT
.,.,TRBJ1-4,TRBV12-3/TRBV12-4,CASSFSQREKLFF,TGTGCCAGCAGTTTTAGTCAGAGAGAAAAACTGTTTTTT
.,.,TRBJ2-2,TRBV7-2,CASSLIAGPPGELFF,TGTGCCAGCAGCTTAATCGCTGGACCCCCCGGGGAGCTGTTTTTT
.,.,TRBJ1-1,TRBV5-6,CASSFTGNTEAFF,TGTGCCAGCAGTTTTACAGGGAACACTGAAGCTTTCTTT
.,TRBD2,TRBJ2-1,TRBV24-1,CATSDPSGFSHNEQFF,TGTGCCACCAGTGACCCTAGCGGGTTCTCCCACAATGAGCAGTTCTTC
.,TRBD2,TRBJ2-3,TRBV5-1,CASSFSGITDTQYF,TGCGCCAGCAGCTTTAGCGGGATCACAGATACGCAGTATTTT
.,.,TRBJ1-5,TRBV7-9,CASSSYRERANQPQHF,TGTGCCAGCAGCTCCTACAGGGAGAGGGCGAATCAGCCCCAGCATTTT
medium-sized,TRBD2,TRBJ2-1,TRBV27,CASSQTSGSYNEQFF,TGTGCCAGCAGTCAAACTAGCGGGTCCTACAATGAGCAGTTCTTC
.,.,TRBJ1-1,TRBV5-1,CASSLGPSNTEAFF,TGCGCCAGCAGCTTGGGTCCCTCGAACACTGAAGCTTTCTTT
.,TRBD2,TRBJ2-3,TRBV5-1,CASSPGGTSSTDTQYF,TGCGCCAGCAGCCCTGGAGGGACTAGCAGCACAGATACGCAGTATTTT
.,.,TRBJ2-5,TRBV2,CASSAGETQYF,TGTGCCAGCAGTGCCGGCGAGACCCAGTACTTC
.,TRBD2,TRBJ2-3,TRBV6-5,CASRVGLSSTDTQYF,TGTGCCAGCAGGGTGGGACTATCGAGCACAGATACGCAGTATTTT
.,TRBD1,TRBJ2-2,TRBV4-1,CASSQSGQGTGELFF,TGCGCCAGCAGCCAGTCCGGACAGGGTACCGGGGAGCTGTTTTTT
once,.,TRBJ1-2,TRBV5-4,CASRPTARGANYGYTF,TGTGCCAGCAGACCGACCGCGAGGGGGGCGAACTATGGCTACACCTTC
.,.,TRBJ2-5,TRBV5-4,CASSLAIQETQYF,TGTGCCAGCAGCTTGGCCATCCAAGAGACCCAGTACTTC
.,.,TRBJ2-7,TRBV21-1,CASSIRDRDYEQYF,TGTGCCAGCAGCATACGGGACAGGGACTACGAGCAGTACTTC
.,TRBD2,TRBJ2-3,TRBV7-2,CASRQTSGSVRVRDTQYF,TGTGCCAGCAGGCAAACTAGCGGGAGTGTCCGTGTAAGAGATACGCAGTATTTT
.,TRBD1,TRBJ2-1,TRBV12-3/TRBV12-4,CASSYGQGEQFF,TGTGCCAGCAGTTACGGACAGGGTGAGCAGTTCTTC
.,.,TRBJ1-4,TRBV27,CASSYNTGATNEKLFF,TGTGCCAGCAGTTATAACACGGGGGCAACTAATGAAAAACTGTTTTTT